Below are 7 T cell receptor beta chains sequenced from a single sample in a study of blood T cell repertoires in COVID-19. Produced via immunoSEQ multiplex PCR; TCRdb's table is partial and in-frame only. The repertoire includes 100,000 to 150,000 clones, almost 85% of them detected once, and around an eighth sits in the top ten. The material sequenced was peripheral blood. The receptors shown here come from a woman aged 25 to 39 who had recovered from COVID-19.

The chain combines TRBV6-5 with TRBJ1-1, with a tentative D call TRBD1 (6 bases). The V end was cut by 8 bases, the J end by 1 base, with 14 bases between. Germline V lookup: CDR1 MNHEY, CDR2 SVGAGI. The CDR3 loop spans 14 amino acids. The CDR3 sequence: CASRAGTWNTEAFF. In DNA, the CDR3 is TGTGCCAGCCGCGCCGGGACATGGAACACTGAAGCTTTCTTT.

This CDR3 is CASSWGTANTEAFF. Written as DNA, the CDR3 is TGCGCCAGCAGCTGGGGGACAGCGAACACTGAAGCTTTCTTT. The genes are TRBV5-1 and TRBJ1-1, with 7 nucleotides matching TRBD1. Trimming cost V 3 bases and J 1 base; bases outside gene matches: 3. The CDR3 totals 14 residues. Germline V gene lookup returns CDR1 SGHRS and CDR2 YFSETQ.

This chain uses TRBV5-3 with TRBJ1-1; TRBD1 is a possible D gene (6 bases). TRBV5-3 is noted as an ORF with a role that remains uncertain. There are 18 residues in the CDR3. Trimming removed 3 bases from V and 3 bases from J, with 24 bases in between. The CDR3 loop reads CARSSYPGQLPWDTEAFF. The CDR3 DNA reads TGTGCCAGAAGCTCGTACCCGGGACAATTGCCGTGGGACACTGAAGCTTTCTTT.

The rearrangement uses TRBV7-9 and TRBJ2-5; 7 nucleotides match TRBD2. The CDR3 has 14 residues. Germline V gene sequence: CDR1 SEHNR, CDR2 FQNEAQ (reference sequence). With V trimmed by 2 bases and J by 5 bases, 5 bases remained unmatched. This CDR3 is CASSLSTGGETQYF. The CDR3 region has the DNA TGTGCCAGCAGCTTATCCACCGGGGGGGAGACCCAGTACTTC.

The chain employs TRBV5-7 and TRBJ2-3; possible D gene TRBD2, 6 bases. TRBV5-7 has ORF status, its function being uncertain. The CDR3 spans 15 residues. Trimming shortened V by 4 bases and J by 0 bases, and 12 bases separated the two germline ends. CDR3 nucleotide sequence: TGTGCCAGCAGCGGGGGGTTCGGGAGCACAGATACGCAGTATTTT. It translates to CASSGGFGSTDTQYF.

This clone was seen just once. Written as DNA, the CDR3 is TGTGCCAGTAGTATTGACTGGGGAGTAGGTGAAAAACTGTTTTTT. Its translation: CASSIDWGVGEKLFF. The V and J genes are TRBV19 and TRBJ1-4, with unresolved D. This CDR3 is 15 amino acids long. The V end lost 3 bases, the J end lost 7 bases, and 15 bases lay between the germline ends. Looked up from germline, CDR1 is LNHDA and CDR2 is SQIVND (reference sequence).

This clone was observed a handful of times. CDR3 sequence reads: CASSLYMNTEAFF. The CDR3 nucleotides are TGTGCCAGCAGCTTATATATGAACACTGAAGCTTTCTTT. The J gene is TRBJ1-1, the V gene TRBV7-3; the D is unclear. The germline V gene has CDR1 SGHTA and CDR2 FQGTGA. The V end lost 2 bases, the J end lost 0 bases, and 4 bases lay between the germline ends. This CDR3 has 13 amino acids.